Listed below are T cell receptor beta chains from one sample, sequenced in a study of Ad26.COV2.S vaccination and SARS-CoV-2 variants. Repertoires were generated with immunoSEQ multiplex PCR, while TCRdb's copy carries only in-frame clones and drops some. The sample consists of hundreds of thousands of clones, 80% to 95% of them appearing once. The specimen was peripheral blood, collected in a trial of Ad26.COV2.S vaccine versus placebo. The receptors shown here come from a person between 18 and 59 years old who received the Ad26.COV2.S COVID-19 vaccine or a placebo. The CDR3 runs from the conserved cysteine through the conserved F or W. A D gene is named only where the DNA matches it firmly. Clone size is shown for a subset of rows, as once, few, many or a class of expanded clone.

clone size	V gene	J gene	D gene	CDR3 protein	CDR3 DNA
-	TRBV30	TRBJ2-1	TRBD2	CAWSSPGLAEYNEQFF	TGTGCCTGGAGTTCTCCGGGACTAGCGGAATACAATGAGCAGTTCTTC
-	TRBV9	TRBJ1-2	TRBD1	CASSDPQGANGYTF	TGTGCCAGCAGCGACCCCCAGGGGGCGAATGGCTACACCTTC
once	TRBV14	TRBJ1-1	-	CASSQDFVVMNTEAFF	TGTGCCAGCAGCCAAGATTTTGTGGTTATGAACACTGAAGCTTTCTTT
-	TRBV27	TRBJ2-7	TRBD2	CASSPSGLAGRPYEQYF	TGTGCCAGCAGTCCATCTGGACTAGCGGGAAGGCCCTACGAGCAGTACTTC
-	TRBV6-1	TRBJ1-6	-	CASSERGSSYNSPLHF	TGTGCCAGCAGTGAAAGGGGGAGCTCCTATAATTCACCCCTCCACTTT
-	TRBV28	TRBJ1-3	-	CASSFPGAKGAAGNTIYF	TGTGCCAGCAGTTTCCCGGGGGCTAAGGGTGCAGCTGGAAACACCATATATTTT
once	TRBV6-6	TRBJ2-3	-	CASIDSTDTQYF	TGTGCCAGCATCGACAGCACAGATACGCAGTATTTT
-	TRBV7-6	TRBJ2-6	-	CASSLISGANVLTF	TGTGCCAGCAGCTTAATCTCTGGGGCCAACGTCCTGACTTTC
-	TRBV5-4	TRBJ2-7	TRBD2	CASSLRRERDEQYF	TGTGCCAGCAGTTTAAGGCGGGAGAGGGATGAGCAGTACTTC
-	TRBV6-6	TRBJ1-1	-	CASCLGLTVTEAFF	TGTGCCAGCTGCCTGGGGCTTACAGTCACTGAAGCTTTCTTT
-	TRBV27	TRBJ2-3	TRBD2	CASSLLAGSDTQYF	TGTGCCAGCAGTTTACTAGCGGGGTCAGATACGCAGTATTTT
-	TRBV19	TRBJ2-7	-	CASSISAGFAEQYF	TGTGCCAGTAGTATTTCGGCAGGGTTCGCCGAGCAGTACTTC
-	TRBV7-9	TRBJ1-2	TRBD1	CASGTGPSNYGYTF	TGTGCCAGCGGGACAGGTCCTTCTAACTATGGCTACACCTTC
few	TRBV5-1	TRBJ2-7	-	CASSWYTGYEQYF	TGCGCCAGCAGCTGGTACACAGGCTACGAGCAGTACTTC
once	TRBV6-1	TRBJ2-6	-	CASSENDRTAGANVLTF	TGTGCCAGCAGTGAAAATGATCGCACAGCTGGGGCCAACGTCCTGACTTTC
-	TRBV4-2	TRBJ1-1	-	CASSQGQGPLGEAFF	TGTGCCAGCAGCCAAGGTCAGGGCCCCCTGGGTGAAGCTTTCTTT
-	TRBV6-2/TRBV6-3	TRBJ2-5	TRBD2	CASSLIAGGSQETQYF	TGTGCCAGCAGTCTTATAGCGGGAGGGAGCCAAGAGACCCAGTACTTC
-	TRBV9	TRBJ2-3	TRBD1	CASSRLPLESGGSDTQYF	TGTGCCAGCAGCCGGTTACCATTGGAGTCAGGGGGATCAGATACGCAGTATTTT
once	TRBV4-3	TRBJ1-6	-	CASSQDSKNSPLHF	TGCGCCAGCAGCCAAGACAGTAAGAATTCACCCCTCCACTTT
-	TRBV7-2	TRBJ2-2	TRBD2	CASSLGLAGSTGELFF	TGTGCCAGCAGCTTAGGACTAGCGGGCAGCACCGGGGAGCTGTTTTTT
-	TRBV30	TRBJ2-3	-	CAWGGTDTQYF	TGTGCCTGGGGAGGGACGGATACGCAGTATTTT
-	TRBV4-2	TRBJ2-7	TRBD2	CASSQELAGPYEQYF	TGTGCCAGCAGCCAAGAACTAGCGGGCCCCTACGAGCAGTACTTC
-	TRBV5-5	TRBJ1-3	-	CASSLTGMGNTIYF	TGTGCCAGCAGCTTGACGGGAATGGGAAACACCATATATTTT
-	TRBV20-1	TRBJ2-7	TRBD1	CSASDFSGTGIWEQYF	TGCAGTGCTAGTGATTTTTCCGGGACAGGGATCTGGGAGCAGTACTTC
-	TRBV5-4	TRBJ2-7	TRBD1	CASRPGGRGTGSREQYF	TGTGCCAGCAGACCGGGAGGTAGGGGGACAGGGTCTCGCGAGCAGTACTTC
once	TRBV6-2/TRBV6-3	TRBJ2-1	TRBD2	CASSYPTSGREYNEQFF	TGTGCCAGCAGTTACCCGACTAGCGGGAGAGAGTACAATGAGCAGTTCTTC